This T cell receptor beta chain was captured by sequencing in a study of cytomegalovirus exposure and HLA in healthy donors. It was with 60 Vbeta and 13 Jbeta primers that the PCR ran. Sequencing was performed with immunoSEQ multiplex PCR; in TCRdb, only in-frame clones are kept and a portion is missing. The sample holds about 89,000 clones, 75% to 80% seen once. As for this clone: What it binds is unknown.

Findings and caveats of the study: In vitro checks showed that a few CMV-associated chains really do target CMV antigens. Earlier analysis looked at TCR beta V segments, and most were productive about 90% or about 30% of the time. A link between a missense DCLRE1C variant and TCR beta V- and J-gene trimming emerged from a later analysis.

This CDR3 is 13 amino acids long. Germline lookup yields CDR1 ENHRY and CDR2 SYGVKD. The ends were cut back, 7 bases at V and 3 bases at J, with 12 bases in the middle. The V gene is TRBV10-3, the J gene TRBJ1-2; D possibly corresponds to TRBD1 (5 bases). This receptor was obtained from a man younger than 40 in good health and CMV-seronegative. The specimen sequenced was PBMCs. The CDR3 nucleotides read TGTGCCATCACCATAGACAGAGACTATGGCTACACCTTC. Its protein is CAITIDRDYGYTF.